Below, 11 T cell receptor beta chains from the same sample are listed, as sequenced in a study of blood T cell repertoires in COVID-19. Clones were sequenced by immunoSEQ multiplex PCR, and TCRdb holds only the in-frame ones, with some missing. The sample shows approximately 90,000 clones, about 89% of them seen only once. The sample consisted of peripheral blood. These receptors came from a woman between 65 and 79 years old with acute or convalescent COVID-19.

The V and J genes are TRBV19 and TRBJ2-5; weak D call: TRBD1 (5 bases). Germline loops: CDR1 LNHDA, CDR2 SQIVND (reference sequence). Trimming removed 3 bases at V and 4 bases at J, with 15 bases between. The CDR3 totals 15 residues. CDR3 protein: CASSMLRGRGETQYF. CDR3 sequence (DNA): TGTGCCAGTAGTATGCTACGAGGAAGGGGAGAGACCCAGTACTTC.

The chain uses TRBV1 and TRBJ1-2; the D segment call TRBD1 is taken from the table without a DNA check. TRBV1 is designated a pseudogene. CDR3 size: 17 residues. CDR3 in DNA: TGCACCAGCAGCCAAGTTCGAGGGGGCCTGCTAAAGTGTGGCTACACCTTC. This translates into CTSSQVRGGLLKCGYTF.

The chain is built from TRBV5-1 and TRBJ1-1; D gene ambiguous. The CDR3 is 13 amino acids. The V gene lost 4 bases and the J gene lost 4 bases, with 11 bases spanning the gap. Looked up from germline, CDR1 is SGHRS and CDR2 is YFSETQ. The CDR3 sequence: CASSHPGSTEAFF. The CDR3 coding sequence is TGCGCCAGCAGCCATCCGGGGAGCACTGAAGCTTTCTTT.

The chain joins TRBV28 to TRBJ2-7; 10 nucleotides agree with TRBD1. J lost 5 bases, V lost 5 bases, and 9 bases had no gene match. CDR1 is MDHEN and CDR2 is SYDVKM in the germline V gene. This CDR3 contains 15 residues. CDR3 in DNA: TGTGCCAGCAGTACGCCGGGGACAGGGGTGCACGAGCAGTACTTC. Translated, it gives CASSTPGTGVHEQYF.

The chain couples TRBV28 to TRBJ1-2; TRBD1 agrees at 9 bases. Germline trimming cut 5 bases from V and 4 bases from J; bases unmatched to any gene: 11. CDR1 is MDHEN and CDR2 is SYDVKM in the germline V gene. This CDR3 has 16 residues. The CDR3 region has the DNA TGTGCCAGCAGTCGTCCGGGACAGGGATTTGGCTATGGCTACACCTTC. The encoded protein is CASSRPGQGFGYGYTF.

The chain employs TRBV7-9 and TRBJ2-7; 8 bases are a match to TRBD1. CDR3 length: 17 residues. V was pared by 5 bases and J by 4 bases, with 16 bases of the junction left unmatched. The germline CDR1 and CDR2 sequences are SEHNR and FQNEAQ (reference sequence). CDR3 nucleotide sequence: TGTGCCAGCAGCAACCGCGGACAGGGAGCCAGTCTATACGAGCAGTACGTC. Encoded protein: CASSNRGQGASLYEQYV.

This clone was seen a handful of times. V usage is TRBV28 and J usage is TRBJ2-2; D might be TRBD1 (6 bases). The V end lost 2 bases, the J end lost 7 bases, and 14 bases lay between the germline ends. Germline lookup yields CDR1 MDHEN and CDR2 SYDVKM. The CDR3 loop spans 15 amino acids. In DNA, the CDR3 is TGTGCCAGCAGTTTAGAACAGGGTAACGTCGGGGAGCTGTTTTTT. It yields the protein CASSLEQGNVGELFF.

The chain carries TRBV28 and TRBJ2-7; the match to TRBD2 covers 10 bases. Germline lookup yields CDR1 MDHEN and CDR2 SYDVKM. J gave up 6 bases and V 6 bases, and 5 bases lay outside the gene matches. The CDR3 runs to 13 residues. This CDR3 is CASSRSGRPEQYF. The DNA of the CDR3 is TGTGCCAGCAGCCGTAGCGGGAGGCCCGAGCAGTACTTC.

The chain joins TRBV2 to TRBJ2-7; 9 nucleotides agree with TRBD1. Germline assignment: CDR1 SNHLY and CDR2 FYNNEI. The CDR3 consists of 15 residues. V lost 6 bases and J lost 5; bases outside the gene matches: 11. The CDR3 loop is CASSAYTGGNNEQYF. CDR3 coding DNA: TGTGCCAGCAGCGCTTATACAGGGGGCAATAACGAGCAGTACTTC.

The chain uses TRBV4-2 and TRBJ2-7; TRBD2 might be the D (6 bases). V lost 0 bases to trimming and J lost 3 bases, with 15 bases between them. CDR1 LGHNA and CDR2 YNFKEQ come from the germline V gene. This CDR3 spans 16 amino acids. CDR3 region: CASSQEEGLPSYEQYF. Written as DNA, the CDR3 is TGTGCCAGCAGCCAAGAAGAGGGACTTCCTAGCTACGAGCAGTACTTC.

This chain joins TRBV28 and TRBJ1-2; D perhaps matches TRBD1 (5 bases). Trimming left V 3 bases short and J 5 bases short, with 13 bases between. The CDR3 is 14 amino acids. CDR1 is MDHEN, CDR2 SYDVKM, per germline. Here the CDR3 reads CASSFPGQGYGYTF. The CDR3, as DNA: TGTGCCAGCAGTTTTCCAGGGCAGGGATATGGCTACACCTTC.